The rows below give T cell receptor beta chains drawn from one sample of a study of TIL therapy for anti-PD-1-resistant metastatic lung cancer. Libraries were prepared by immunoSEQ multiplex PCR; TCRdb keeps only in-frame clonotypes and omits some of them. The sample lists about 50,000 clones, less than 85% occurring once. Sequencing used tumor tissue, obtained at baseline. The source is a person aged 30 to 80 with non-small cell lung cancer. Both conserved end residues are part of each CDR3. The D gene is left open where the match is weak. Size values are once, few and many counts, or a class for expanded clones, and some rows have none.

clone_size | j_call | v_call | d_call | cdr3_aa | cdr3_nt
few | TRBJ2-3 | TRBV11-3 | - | CASNRQGTDTQYF | TGTGCCAGCAACAGACAGGGCACAGATACGCAGTATTTT
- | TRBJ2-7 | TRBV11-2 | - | CASRSTDRKVYEQYF | TGTGCCAGCAGGTCCACAGATCGAAAAGTCTACGAGCAGTACTTC
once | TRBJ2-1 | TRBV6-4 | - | CASSDSHWRYSYNEQFF | TGTGCCAGCAGTGACTCCCACTGGCGGTACTCCTACAATGAGCAGTTCTTC
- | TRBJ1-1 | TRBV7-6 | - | CASSLSSAGGTEAFF | TGTGCCAGCAGCTTATCCAGCGCGGGCGGTACTGAAGCTTTCTTT
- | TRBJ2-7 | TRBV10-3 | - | CAISESLDLEF | TGTGCCATCAGTGAGTCTCTAGATTTAGAATTC
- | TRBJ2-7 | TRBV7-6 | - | CASSPRGGTNYEQYF | TGTGCCAGCAGCCCGAGAGGGGGGACTAACTACGAGCAGTACTTC
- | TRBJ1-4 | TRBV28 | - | CASSLQGQTNEKLFF | TGTGCCAGCAGTTTACAGGGGCAGACTAATGAAAAACTGTTTTTT
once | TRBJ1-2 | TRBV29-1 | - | CSVEDAAGALYGYTF | TGCAGCGTTGAAGACGCCGCGGGAGCTCTCTATGGCTACACCTTC
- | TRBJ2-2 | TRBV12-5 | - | CASGLVIGVNTGELFF | TGTGCTAGTGGTTTGGTAATTGGGGTTAACACCGGGGAGCTGTTTTTT
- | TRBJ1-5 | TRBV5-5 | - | CASSLAGGNQPQHF | TGTGCCAGCAGCTTGGCAGGCGGCAATCAGCCCCAGCATTTT
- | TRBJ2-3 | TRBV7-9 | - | CASSPPGLVTQYF | TGTGCCAGCAGTCCGCCAGGACTGGTCACGCAGTATTTT
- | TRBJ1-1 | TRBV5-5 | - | CASSSYLNTEAFF | TGTGCCAGCAGTTCCTACCTCAACACTGAAGCTTTCTTT
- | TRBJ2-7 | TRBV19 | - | CASSIDTANYEQYF | TGTGCCAGTAGTATAGATACGGCAAACTACGAGCAGTACTTC
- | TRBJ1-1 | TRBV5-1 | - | CASSFKGQNTEAFF | TGCGCCAGCAGCTTTAAGGGACAGAACACTGAAGCTTTCTTT
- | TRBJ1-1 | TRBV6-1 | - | CASSESPNTEAFF | TGTGCCAGCAGTGAAAGCCCGAACACTGAAGCTTTCTTT
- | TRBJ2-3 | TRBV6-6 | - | CASTATDTQYF | TGTGCCAGCACGGCAACAGATACGCAGTATTTT
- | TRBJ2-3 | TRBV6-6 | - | CASRDAGVTDTQYF | TGTGCCAGCAGAGACGCCGGCGTCACAGATACGCAGTATTTT
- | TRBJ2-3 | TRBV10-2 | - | CASSATTDTQYF | TGCGCCAGCAGTGCAACCACAGATACGCAGTATTTT
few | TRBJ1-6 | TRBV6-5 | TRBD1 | CASSRRQGGNSPLHF | TGTGCCAGCAGTCGAAGACAGGGTGGCAATTCACCCCTCCACTTT
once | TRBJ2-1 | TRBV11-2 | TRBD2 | CASSLVGGRAWNEQFF | TGTGCCAGCAGCTTAGTTGGCGGGAGGGCTTGGAATGAGCAGTTCTTC
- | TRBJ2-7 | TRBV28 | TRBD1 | CASSFGTGTYEQYF | TGTGCCAGCAGTTTCGGGACAGGAACCTACGAGCAGTACTTC
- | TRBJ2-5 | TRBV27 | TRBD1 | CASSFLGQGVETQYF | TGTGCCAGCAGTTTTCTGGGACAGGGGGTGGAGACCCAGTACTTC
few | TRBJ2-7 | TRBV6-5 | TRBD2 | CASSFLAGRSSYEQYF | TGTGCCAGCAGTTTTCTAGCGGGGCGAAGCTCCTACGAGCAGTACTTC
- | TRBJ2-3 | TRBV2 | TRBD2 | CASSGLAGGLSTDTQYF | TGTGCCAGCAGTGGCCTAGCGGGGGGGCTCAGCACAGATACGCAGTATTTT
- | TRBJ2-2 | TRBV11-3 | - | CASSPFGGNTGELFF | TGTGCCAGCAGTCCCTTCGGGGGGAACACCGGGGAGCTGTTTTTT
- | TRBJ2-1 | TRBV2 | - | CASRTRAGSSYNEQFF | TGTGCCAGCAGGACACGGGCAGGGAGCTCCTACAATGAGCAGTTCTTC
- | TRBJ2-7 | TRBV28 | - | CASSFNQRIYEQYF | TGTGCCAGCAGTTTTAACCAGCGGATCTACGAGCAGTACTTC
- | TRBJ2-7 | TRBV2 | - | CASSSPSGRSSYEQYF | TGTGCCAGCAGTTCCCCGTCGGGACGGAGCTCCTACGAGCAGTACTTC
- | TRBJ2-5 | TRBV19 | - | CASSIRAAAQETQYF | TGTGCCAGTAGTATACGGGCAGCTGCTCAAGAGACCCAGTACTTC
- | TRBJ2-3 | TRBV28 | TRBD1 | CASSSLGLRDRKHISTDTQYF | TGTGCCAGCAGTTCTTTGGGGCTCCGGGACAGAAAGCATATCAGCACAGATACGCAGTATTTT
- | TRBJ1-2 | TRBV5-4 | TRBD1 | CASSFWRDRGRGYTF | TGTGCCAGCAGCTTCTGGAGGGACAGGGGCCGGGGCTACACCTTC
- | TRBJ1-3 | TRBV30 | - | CAWTFGGQGGNTIYF | TGTGCCTGGACTTTCGGGGGGCAGGGAGGAAACACCATATATTTT
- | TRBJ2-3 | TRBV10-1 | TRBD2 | CASSGGVTDTQYF | TGCGCCAGCAGCGGGGGGGTCACAGATACGCAGTATTTT
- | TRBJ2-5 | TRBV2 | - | CASSAGSKETQYF | TGTGCCAGCAGCGCTGGATCAAAAGAGACCCAGTACTTC
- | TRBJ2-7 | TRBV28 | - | CASSFGWRVGTYEQYF | TGTGCCAGCAGTTTCGGTTGGAGGGTAGGGACCTACGAGCAGTACTTC
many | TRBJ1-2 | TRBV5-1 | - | CASSLEGHRAGGYTF | TGCGCCAGCAGCTTAGAAGGACACCGGGCCGGTGGCTACACCTTC
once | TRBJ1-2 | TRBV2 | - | CASSEGGSPNYGYTF | TGTGCCAGCAGTGAGGGTGGAAGCCCTAACTATGGCTACACCTTC
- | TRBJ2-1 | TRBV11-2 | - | CASSLVGRDNEQFF | TGTGCCAGCAGCTTAGTTGGCCGAGACAATGAGCAGTTCTTC
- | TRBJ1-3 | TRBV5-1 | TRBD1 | CASSFQGALGNTIYF | TGCGCCAGCAGCTTCCAGGGGGCGCTTGGAAACACCATATATTTT
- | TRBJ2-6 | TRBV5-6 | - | CASSFRASGANVLTF | TGTGCCAGCAGCTTTCGAGCGTCTGGGGCCAACGTCCTGACTTTC
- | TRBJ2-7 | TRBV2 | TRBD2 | CASSELAGGPYEQYF | TGTGCCAGCAGTGAACTAGCGGGGGGGCCCTACGAGCAGTACTTC
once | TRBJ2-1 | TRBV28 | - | CASSLYREAIHEQFF | TGTGCCAGCAGTTTGTACAGGGAGGCGATTCATGAGCAGTTCTTC
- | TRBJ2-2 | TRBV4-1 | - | CASSREARRGGELFF | TGCGCCAGCAGCCGGGAGGCACGGAGGGGGGGGGAGCTGTTTTTT
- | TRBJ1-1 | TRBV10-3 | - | CAISRTGSVTEAFF | TGTGCCATCAGTCGAACAGGTTCGGTCACTGAAGCTTTCTTT
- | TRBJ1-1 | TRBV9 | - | CASSVAPGGVTEAFF | TGTGCCAGCAGCGTAGCCCCGGGAGGGGTAACTGAAGCTTTCTTT
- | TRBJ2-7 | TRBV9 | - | CASSPGLPAPYEQYF | TGTGCCAGCAGCCCGGGACTCCCCGCGCCCTACGAGCAGTACTTC
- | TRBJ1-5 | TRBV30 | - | CAWSVRGWGNQPQHF | TGTGCCTGGAGTGTAAGGGGGTGGGGCAATCAGCCCCAGCATTTT
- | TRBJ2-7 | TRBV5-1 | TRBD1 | CASSPQGASRLAEKQYF | TGCGCCAGCAGCCCACAGGGGGCGAGCCGACTAGCAGAGAAGCAGTACTTC
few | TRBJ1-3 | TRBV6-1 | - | CASRAAWAGNTIYF | TGTGCCAGCAGGGCCGCCTGGGCTGGAAACACCATATATTTT
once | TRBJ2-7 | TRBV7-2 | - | CASSFARVAYEQYF | TGTGCCAGCAGCTTCGCCAGGGTCGCCTACGAGCAGTACTTC
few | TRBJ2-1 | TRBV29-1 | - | CSVEETVGARNEQFF | TGCAGCGTTGAAGAAACGGTGGGTGCGAGAAATGAGCAGTTCTTC
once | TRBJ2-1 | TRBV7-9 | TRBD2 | CASSYRDYRKEYNEQFF | TGTGCCAGCAGTTACCGGGACTACCGAAAAGAATACAATGAGCAGTTCTTC
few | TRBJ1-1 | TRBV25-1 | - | CASSARQVAGTEAFF | TGTGCCAGCAGTGCCAGACAGGTAGCGGGCACTGAAGCTTTCTTT
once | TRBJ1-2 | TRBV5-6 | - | CASSLAGNYGYTF | TGTGCCAGCAGCTTGGCGGGGAACTATGGCTACACCTTC
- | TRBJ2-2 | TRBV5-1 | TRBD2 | CASSLVGSGSTGELFF | TGCGCCAGCAGCTTGGTTGGTAGCGGGAGCACCGGGGAGCTGTTTTTT